A selection of T cell receptor beta chains follows, all from one sample in a study of blood T cell repertoires in COVID-19. Method: immunoSEQ multiplex PCR; TCRdb's copy keeps in-frame clones and lacks some. This table has over 7,000 clones, 88% appearing once. The sample consisted of peripheral blood. These receptors were collected from a human donor in a cohort sampled during active COVID-19. Both conserved end residues are part of each CDR3. A D gene is named only where the DNA matches it firmly. Not all rows give a size; the values are once, few, many and, for expanded clones, a class.

abundance,v_gene,d_gene,j_gene,CDR3aa,CDR3nt
NA,TRBV5-1,NA,TRBJ2-3,CASSTDSVGDTQYF,TGCGCCAGCAGCACGGACAGCGTTGGGGATACGCAGTATTTT
NA,TRBV28,NA,TRBJ1-5,CASSLSVGGEPQHF,TGTGCCAGCAGTTTATCTGTGGGAGGGGAGCCCCAGCATTTT
NA,TRBV28,NA,TRBJ2-1,CASSPPGPLRGEQFF,TGTGCCAGCAGTCCTCCAGGACCTCTAAGGGGTGAGCAGTTCTTC
few,TRBV19,NA,TRBJ1-1,CASHYGNTEAFF,TGTGCCAGTCACTACGGGAACACTGAAGCTTTCTTT
NA,TRBV10-1,TRBD2,TRBJ2-1,CASSAIIAGGLANEQFF,TGCGCCAGCAGTGCGATAATAGCGGGAGGCTTAGCTAATGAGCAGTTCTTC
NA,TRBV6-5,NA,TRBJ2-7,CASRYPLSYEQYF,TGTGCCAGCAGATACCCACTCTCCTACGAGCAGTACTTC
NA,TRBV15,NA,TRBJ2-7,CATSARDSYEQYF,TGTGCCACCAGCGCCCGGGACTCCTACGAGCAGTACTTC
few,TRBV2,TRBD1,TRBJ2-7,CASSLRRGQGRYEQYF,TGTGCCAGCAGTCTTCGTAGGGGACAGGGTCGGTACGAGCAGTACTTC
NA,TRBV18,NA,TRBJ2-6,CASSPQWAGANVLTF,TGTGCCAGCTCACCCCAGTGGGCAGGGGCCAACGTCCTGACTTTC
NA,TRBV10-3,TRBD1,TRBJ1-1,CAIAQGARNTEAFF,TGTGCCATCGCGCAGGGGGCGAGAAACACTGAAGCTTTCTTT
NA,TRBV27,TRBD2,TRBJ2-5,CASSLLAGEETQYF,TGTGCCAGCAGTTTACTAGCGGGAGAAGAGACCCAGTACTTC
NA,TRBV5-1,NA,TRBJ1-1,CASSLAIGVLNTEAFF,TGCGCCAGCAGCTTGGCTATCGGTGTCCTGAACACTGAAGCTTTCTTT
once,TRBV28,NA,TRBJ1-1,CASSQVGDTEAFF,TGTGCCAGCAGTCAGGTAGGGGACACTGAAGCTTTCTTT
NA,TRBV11-2,NA,TRBJ2-5,CASSLRGADQETQYF,TGTGCCAGCAGCTTACGGGGGGCAGACCAAGAGACCCAGTACTTC
NA,TRBV3-1/TRBV3-2,TRBD1,TRBJ1-6,CASSRTFPGQAISPLHF,TGTGCCAGCAGCCGGACCTTCCCGGGACAGGCGATTTCACCCCTCCACTTT
NA,TRBV28,TRBD1,TRBJ2-7,CASRLWTGDYEQYF,TGTGCCAGCCGCCTATGGACAGGGGACTACGAGCAGTACTTC
NA,TRBV11-3,NA,TRBJ2-1,CASSGVAGRYNEQFF,TGTGCCAGCAGCGGGGTCGCGGGTAGGTACAATGAGCAGTTCTTC
NA,TRBV28,TRBD1,TRBJ1-3,CASSLTGTGGNTIYF,TGTGCCAGCAGTTTAACTGGGACAGGTGGAAACACGATATATTTT
NA,TRBV19,NA,TRBJ2-2,CASKVGQANTGELFF,TGTGCCAGTAAGGTCGGCCAGGCGAACACCGGGGAGCTGTTTTTT
once,TRBV23-1,NA,TRBJ1-5,CASSRILRGAWWNQPQHF,TGCGCCAGCAGTCGCATCCTCCGGGGGGCTTGGTGGAATCAGCCCCAGCATTTT
NA,TRBV9,NA,TRBJ1-1,CASSVIGGLDTEAFF,TGTGCCAGCAGCGTAATTGGAGGGTTGGACACTGAAGCTTTCTTT
NA,TRBV13,NA,TRBJ2-1,CASSGGRTYNEQFF,TGTGCCAGCAGCGGAGGACGGACCTACAATGAGCAGTTCTTC
NA,TRBV4-2,TRBD2,TRBJ2-3,CASSQGGTSGRTDTQYF,TGTGCCAGCAGCCAAGGTGGGACTAGCGGGAGGACAGATACGCAGTATTTT
NA,TRBV9,NA,TRBJ2-2,CASSRAVDTGELFF,TGTGCCAGCAGCCGAGCGGTGGACACCGGGGAGCTGTTTTTT
few,TRBV2,TRBD2,TRBJ2-2,CASSDAGLHTGELFF,TGTGCCAGCAGTGACGCGGGACTACACACCGGGGAGCTGTTTTTT